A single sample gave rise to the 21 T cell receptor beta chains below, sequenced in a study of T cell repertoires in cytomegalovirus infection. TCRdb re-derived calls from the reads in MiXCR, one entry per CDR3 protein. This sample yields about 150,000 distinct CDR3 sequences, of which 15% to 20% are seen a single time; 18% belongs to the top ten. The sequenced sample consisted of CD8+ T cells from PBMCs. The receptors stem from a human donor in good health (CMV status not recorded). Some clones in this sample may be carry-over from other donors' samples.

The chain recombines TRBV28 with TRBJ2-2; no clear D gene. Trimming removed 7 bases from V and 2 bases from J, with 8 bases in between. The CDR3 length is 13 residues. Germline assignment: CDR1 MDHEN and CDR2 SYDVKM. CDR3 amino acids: CASTVYNTGELFF. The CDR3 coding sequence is TGTGCCAGCACCGTCTATAACACCGGGGAGCTGTTTTTT.

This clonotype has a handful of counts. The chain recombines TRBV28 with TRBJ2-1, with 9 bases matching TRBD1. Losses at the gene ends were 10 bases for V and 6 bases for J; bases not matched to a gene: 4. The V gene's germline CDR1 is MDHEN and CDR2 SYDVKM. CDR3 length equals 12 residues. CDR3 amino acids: CAIGTGLNEQFF. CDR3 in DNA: TGTGCCATTGGGACAGGGCTCAATGAGCAGTTCTTC.

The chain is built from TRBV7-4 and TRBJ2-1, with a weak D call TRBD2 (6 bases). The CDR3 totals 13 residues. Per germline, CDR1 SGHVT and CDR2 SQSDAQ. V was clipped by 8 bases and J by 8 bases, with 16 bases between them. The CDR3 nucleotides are TGTGCCAGCGGGAGACTAGGTCAGGATGAGCAGTTCTTC. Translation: CASGRLGQDEQFF.

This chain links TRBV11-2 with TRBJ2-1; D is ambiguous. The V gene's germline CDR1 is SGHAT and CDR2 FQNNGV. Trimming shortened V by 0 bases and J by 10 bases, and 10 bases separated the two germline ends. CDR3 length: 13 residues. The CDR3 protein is CASSLDNPGEQFF. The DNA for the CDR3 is TGTGCCAGCAGCTTAGATAACCCTGGGGAGCAGTTCTTC.

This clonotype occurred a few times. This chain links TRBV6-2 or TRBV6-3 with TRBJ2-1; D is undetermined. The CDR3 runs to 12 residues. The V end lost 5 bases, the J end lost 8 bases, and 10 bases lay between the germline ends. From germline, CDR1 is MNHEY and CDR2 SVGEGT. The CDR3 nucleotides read TGTGCCAGCAGTACCATCAACGATGAGCAGTTCTTC. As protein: CASSTINDEQFF.

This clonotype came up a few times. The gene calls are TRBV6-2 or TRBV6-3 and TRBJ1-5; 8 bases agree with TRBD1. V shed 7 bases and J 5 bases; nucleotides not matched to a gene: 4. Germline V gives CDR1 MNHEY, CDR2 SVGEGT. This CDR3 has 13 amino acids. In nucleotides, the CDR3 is TGTGCCAGCACGGACAGGGAACATCAGCCCCAGCATTTT. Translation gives CASTDREHQPQHF.

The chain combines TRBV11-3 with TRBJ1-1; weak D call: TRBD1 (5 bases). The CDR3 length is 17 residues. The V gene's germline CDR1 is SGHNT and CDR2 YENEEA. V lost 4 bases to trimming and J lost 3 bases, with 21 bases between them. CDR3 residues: CASSSTNQGRGDTEAFF. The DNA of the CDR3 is TGTGCCAGCAGCTCGACGAACCAGGGAAGAGGGGACACTGAAGCTTTCTTT.

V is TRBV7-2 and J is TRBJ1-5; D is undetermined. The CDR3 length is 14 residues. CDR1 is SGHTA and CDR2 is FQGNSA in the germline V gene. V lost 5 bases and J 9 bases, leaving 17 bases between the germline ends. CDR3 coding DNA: TGTGCCAGCAGCCCCCGGGCCCCTCGTGGGCCCCAGCATTTT. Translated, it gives CASSPRAPRGPQHF. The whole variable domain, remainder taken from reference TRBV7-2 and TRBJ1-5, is GAGVSQSPSNKVTEKGKDVELRCDPISGHTALYWYRQSLGQGLEFLIYFQGNSAPDKSGLPSDRFSAERTGGSVSTLTIQRTQQEDSAVYLCASSPRAPRGPQHFGDGTRLSIL.

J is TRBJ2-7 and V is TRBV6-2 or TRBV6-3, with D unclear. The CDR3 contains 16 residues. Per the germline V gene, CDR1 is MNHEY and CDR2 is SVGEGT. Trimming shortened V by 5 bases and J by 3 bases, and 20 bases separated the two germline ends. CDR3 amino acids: CASSPYGRIDGYEQYF. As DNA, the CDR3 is TGTGCCAGCAGTCCCTACGGACGGATCGACGGCTACGAGCAGTACTTC.

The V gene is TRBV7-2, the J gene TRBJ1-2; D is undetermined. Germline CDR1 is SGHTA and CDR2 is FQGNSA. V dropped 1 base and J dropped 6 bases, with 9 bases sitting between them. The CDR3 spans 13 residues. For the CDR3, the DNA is TGTGCCAGCAGCTTAGGGCAGGCGAATGGCTACACCTTC. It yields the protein CASSLGQANGYTF.

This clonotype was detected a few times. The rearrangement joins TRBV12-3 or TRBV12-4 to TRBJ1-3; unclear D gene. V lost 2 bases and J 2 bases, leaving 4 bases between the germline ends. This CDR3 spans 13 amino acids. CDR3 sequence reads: CASSLFTGNTIYF. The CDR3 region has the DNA TGTGCCAGCAGTTTATTTACTGGAAACACCATATATTTT.

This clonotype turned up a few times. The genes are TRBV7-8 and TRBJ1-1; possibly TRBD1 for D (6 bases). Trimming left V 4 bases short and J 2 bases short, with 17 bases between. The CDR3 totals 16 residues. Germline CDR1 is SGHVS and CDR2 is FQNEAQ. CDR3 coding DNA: TGTGCCAGCAGCTGGGACCGGGACAAACAAAACACTGAAGCTTTCTTT. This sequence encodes CASSWDRDKQNTEAFF.

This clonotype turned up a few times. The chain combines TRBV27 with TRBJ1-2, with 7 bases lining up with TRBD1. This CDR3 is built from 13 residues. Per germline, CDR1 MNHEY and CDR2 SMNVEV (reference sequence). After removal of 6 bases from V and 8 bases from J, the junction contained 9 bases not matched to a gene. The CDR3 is CASSPTGIRGYTF. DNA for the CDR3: TGTGCCAGCAGCCCGACAGGGATTAGGGGCTACACCTTC.

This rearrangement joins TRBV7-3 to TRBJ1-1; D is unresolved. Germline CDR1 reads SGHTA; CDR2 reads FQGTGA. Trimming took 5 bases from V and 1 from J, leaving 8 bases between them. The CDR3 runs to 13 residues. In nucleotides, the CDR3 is TGTGCCAGCAGCCCCAACACGAACACTGAAGCTTTCTTT. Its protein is CASSPNTNTEAFF.

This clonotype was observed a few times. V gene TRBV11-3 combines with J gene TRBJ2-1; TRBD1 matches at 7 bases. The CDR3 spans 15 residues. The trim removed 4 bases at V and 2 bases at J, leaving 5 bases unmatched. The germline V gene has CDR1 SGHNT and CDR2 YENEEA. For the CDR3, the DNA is TGTGCCAGCAGCTCTCGAGGGGGCGCCTACAATGAGCAGTTCTTC. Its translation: CASSSRGGAYNEQFF.

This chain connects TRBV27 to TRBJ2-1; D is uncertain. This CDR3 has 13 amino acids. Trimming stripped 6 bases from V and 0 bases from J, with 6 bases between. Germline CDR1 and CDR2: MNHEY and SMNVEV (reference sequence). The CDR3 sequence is CASRRGSYNEQFF. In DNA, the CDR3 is TGTGCCAGCAGACGCGGCTCCTACAATGAGCAGTTCTTC.

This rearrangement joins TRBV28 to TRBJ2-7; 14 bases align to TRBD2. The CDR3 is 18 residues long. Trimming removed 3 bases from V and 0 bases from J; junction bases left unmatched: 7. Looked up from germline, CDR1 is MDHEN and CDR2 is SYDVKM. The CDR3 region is CASSLAGTSGSGSYEQYF. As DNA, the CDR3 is TGTGCCAGCAGTTTGGCCGGGACTAGCGGGAGCGGCTCCTACGAGCAGTACTTC.

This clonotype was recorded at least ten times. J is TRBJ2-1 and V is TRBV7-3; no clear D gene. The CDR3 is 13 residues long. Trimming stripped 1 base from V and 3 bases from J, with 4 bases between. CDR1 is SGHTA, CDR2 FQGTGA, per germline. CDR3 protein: CASSLNDYNEQFF. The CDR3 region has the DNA TGTGCCAGCAGCTTAAATGACTACAATGAGCAGTTCTTC.

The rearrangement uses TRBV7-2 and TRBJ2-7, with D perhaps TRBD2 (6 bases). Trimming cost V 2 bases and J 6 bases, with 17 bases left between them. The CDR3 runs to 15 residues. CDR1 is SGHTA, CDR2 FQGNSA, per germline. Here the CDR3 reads CASSLSGSTFGEQYF. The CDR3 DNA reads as TGTGCCAGCAGCTTATCCGGGAGTACCTTCGGCGAGCAGTACTTC.

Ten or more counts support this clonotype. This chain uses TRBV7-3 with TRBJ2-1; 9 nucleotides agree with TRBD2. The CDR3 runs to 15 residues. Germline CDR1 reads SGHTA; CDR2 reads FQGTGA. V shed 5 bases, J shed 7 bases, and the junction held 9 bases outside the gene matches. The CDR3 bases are TGTGCCAGCAGCATAATAGCGGGAGAAAGTAATGAGCAGTTCTTC. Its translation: CASSIIAGESNEQFF. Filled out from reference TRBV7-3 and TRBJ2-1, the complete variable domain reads GAGVSQTPSNKVTEKGKYVELRCDPISGHTALYWYRQSLGQGPEFLIYFQGTGAADDSGLPNDRFFAVRPEGSVSTLKIQRTERGDSAVYLCASSIIAGESNEQFFGPGTRLTVL.

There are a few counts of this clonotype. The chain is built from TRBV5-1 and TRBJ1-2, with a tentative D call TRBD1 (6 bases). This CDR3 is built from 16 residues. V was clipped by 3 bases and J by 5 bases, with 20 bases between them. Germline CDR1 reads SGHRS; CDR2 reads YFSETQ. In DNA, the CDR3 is TGCGCCAGCAGCTGGGACCAACAGGGTCTGGGGTATGGCTACACCTTC. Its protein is CASSWDQQGLGYGYTF.